The source of this T cell receptor (beta chain) is a study of shared clonotypes between healthy human individuals (dated by TCRdb to about 2020). General notes on the study: The cohort comprised two women and three men aged 18 to 49 years. For each donor, three plates each were used for CD4 naive and CD4 memory, two plates were used for CD8 naive, and one plate was used for CD8 memory. To estimate repertoire size and how much clonotypes are shared between individuals, the study performed deep sequencing of blood TCR repertoires from a handful of healthy adults. Libraries were prepared and TCR repertoires were sequenced by different laboratories using diverse techniques, in order to increase sequencing depth and limit assay-specific biases. Each donor's leukapheresis produced roughly between about 0.85 and 10 billion PBMCs.

Inclusive of the bounding cysteine and phenylalanine, the CDR3 is 11 residues long. Only the CDR3 part of the read is kept: 33 bases, read in frame from the first base. The germline V gene gives CDR1 as MGHRA and CDR2 as YSYEKL. V loses 5 bases at its end and J loses 9 bases; junction bases beyond the gene matches: 1. Study-wide findings and limitations: Compared with non-shared clonotypes, the clonotypes found in all four sorted-subset donors had higher generation probabilities. Because the study included only a small number of donors, the genetic and exposure-history diversity represented was limited. Estimated clonotype richness was generally larger for naive than for memory subsets. Sampling was limited to blood, and TCR repertoires in tissue likely differ from TCR repertoires in blood. Across four donors, about 5.2% of naive CD4, around 3.3% of naive CD8, about 2.3% of memory CD4, and approximately 0.4% of memory CD8 clonotypes were shared. Pairwise subsampling indicated that sequencing depth was expected to affect the degree of clonotype sharing among donors. Even with the large sequencing depth, rarefaction of the sorted-subset datasets indicated that sequencing was incomplete.

CD8 naive samples were CD45RO-negative cells positively selected for CCR7, giving a CD45RA+CCR7+ population that excluded TemRA cells. Healthy HIV-negative adults with no recently reported acute infections or vaccinations were included as donors. Only Caucasian adults living in Nashville, Tennessee, USA were represented among the donors. Blood was collected by leukapheresis, and PBMCs were isolated by Ficoll-Histopaque density gradient centrifugation and then cryopreserved in liquid nitrogen vapor phase. Analytical flow cytometry was used to check the purity and quantity of every magnetically sorted T cell population. Genomic DNA was isolated from each sorted fraction and quantified by UV absorbance on a Nanodrop 2000c. As to this clone: Its target antigen remains unknown. One base away there is no much larger clone; base qualities are not given.

Using the deep immunoSEQ assay, multiplex PCR amplified TCR CDR3 regions from genomic DNA. Extracted genomic DNA from each cell subset was distributed evenly across all wells of several immunoSEQ 96-well plates, and each plate was treated as a replicate. For sorted subsets, each replicate PCR was loaded with 200 ng genomic DNA, equivalent to approximately 27,000 T cell genomes. Purified libraries were quantified with a Qubit 3.0 fluorometer, sized on a Bioanalyzer 2100, and re-quantified with the KAPA Library Quantification kit. Each immunoSEQ 96-well plate was sequenced on its own single-read 150-cycle Illumina NextSeq 550 flow cell. The authors' pipeline ran thus. The immunoSEQ output contained only junctional sequences without quality scores, so filtering could not match that applied to full-length reads. To assign V/J genes and CDR3, sequences were annotated against IMGT germline references using PyIR, a Python wrapper for IgBLAST v1.9. Reads were filtered out if the reads had weak V/J assignments (E-value above 1e-6), no CDR3, stop codons, out-of-frame junctions, or ambiguous translated residues. A V3J clonotype was defined by an identical inferred V gene, J gene, and CDR3 amino acid sequence. To compute the percentage overlap between repertoires, the number of shared unique clonotypes was divided by the size of the smaller repertoire. Repertoire richness was assessed with RTK rarefaction, the Chao1 estimator, and Recon v2.1 estimates of unobserved clonotypes. OLGA was used to compute generation probabilities for all TCRbeta clonotypes that the gDNA method yielded from several donors. Imported from immuneACCESS, the table was reduced by TCRdb to in-frame sequences with V and J called. These copies leave out some clones; in studies compared against another copy, an unresolved V gene accounts for under half, and the cause of the remainder is not known. V, J and clone size are taken as reported in that table, and D and trimming were inferred from the DNA itself. The sample table contains about 2 million clones; only one count was recorded for approximately 94% of them. In total, the top ten clones hold 1.2% of the sample.

Sample: naive CD8+ T cells sorted from blood. The cell subset or site label corresponds to: CD45RA+CCR7+. The rearranged chain carries TRBV4-1 and TRBJ2-1, and 7 junctional nucleotides match TRBD1. The sequence came from a man between 18 and 35 years old in good health. DNA sequence: TGCGCCAGCAGCTCAGGGGGTGAGCAGTTCTTC. Its translation reads: CASSSGGEQFF.